Given below is one T cell receptor beta chain in context. Antigen unknown. CDR3 length equals 14 residues. Germline-derived CDR1 and CDR2 are MGHRA and YSYEKL. These data are taken from a study of T cells expressing NK-cell markers. Study-wide results and limits: In roughly six donors, dominant CD3+CD56+NKG2C+ clonotypes ranked among the top 10 CD8+ clonotypes. Uncertainty persisted over the HCMV specificity of expanded NKG2C+ T cell clones.

Reanalyzing the 5' RACE reads, TCRdb keeps one entry per CDR3 protein, without DNA. The sample spans 550,000 or so distinct CDR3 sequences; the ten largest clones claim approximately 4%. What was sequenced was blood T cells: a sorted CD56 or NKG2C T cell subset, CD4+ or CD8+ T cells, or bulk PBMC T cells (not recorded which). This receptor was taken from a man between 18 and 29 years old in good health. The chain has TRBV4-1 and TRBJ2-3. CDR3 sequence: CASSPVEDTDTQYF.